This T cell receptor (beta chain) originates from a study of breast tumors, draining lymph nodes, adjacent tissues. Study conclusions and caveats: Tumor repertoires ranked between lymph nodes and nontumor tissue in diversity, with V and J gene preferences.

TCRdb reanalysed the multiplex PCR reads using MiXCR and keeps one entry per CDR3 protein. The table records about 110,000 distinct CDR3 sequences, 30% of them present only once. Of note for this clonotype: Its antigen is as yet unknown.

Trimming pared 0 bases from V and 8 bases from J, leaving 13 bases between. Germline V CDR1 and CDR2: DFQATT, SNEGSKA (reference sequence). The CDR3 covers 13 residues. The lymph nodes were axillary draining lymph nodes from breast cancer patients. Sample: axillary lymph node tissue. The receptor was isolated from a female donor with breast cancer. Some clones in this sample may be carry-over from other donors' samples. The chain combines TRBV20-1 with TRBJ1-2; TRBD1 is a possible D gene (6 bases). The CDR3 spells CSARDRWGGGYTF. CDR3 in DNA: TGCAGTGCTAGAGACCGCTGGGGGGGCGGCTACACCTTC.